This T cell receptor beta chain derives from a study of CD8 T cells in ankylosing spondylitis. Study-level points and caveats: Disease-linked clones, CD8+, were relatively rare in peripheral blood. Significant enrichment of disease-linked clones was reported in matched ankylosing spondylitis synovial fluid. A TCR beta motif of fewer than ten highly homologous variants seemed to mark ankylosing spondylitis blood. Existing reports had already noted some motif variants in reactive arthritis synovial fluid and blood.

Construction of TCR beta libraries was performed using quantitative 5'-RACE with molecular barcodes. TCRdb reanalysed the 5' RACE reads using MiXCR and keeps one entry per CDR3 protein. The table includes a few hundred thousand distinct CDR3 sequences, about 13% detected once. This CDR3 is 13 amino acids long. Looked up from germline, CDR1 is MNHNS and CDR2 is SASEGT. V was shortened by 5 bases and J by 4 bases, with 12 bases between the two germline ends. Of note for this clonotype: Its antigen is currently unknown.

Sequencing was done on a sample of blood, either unsorted or a sorted T cell fraction (not recorded which). The chain employs TRBV6-1 and TRBJ2-7; D not certain. The clonotype originates from a male donor with ankylosing spondylitis. The DNA for the CDR3 is TGTGCCAGCAGTCCTTCTGTGATATACGAGCAGTACGTC. This encodes CASSPSVIYEQYV.